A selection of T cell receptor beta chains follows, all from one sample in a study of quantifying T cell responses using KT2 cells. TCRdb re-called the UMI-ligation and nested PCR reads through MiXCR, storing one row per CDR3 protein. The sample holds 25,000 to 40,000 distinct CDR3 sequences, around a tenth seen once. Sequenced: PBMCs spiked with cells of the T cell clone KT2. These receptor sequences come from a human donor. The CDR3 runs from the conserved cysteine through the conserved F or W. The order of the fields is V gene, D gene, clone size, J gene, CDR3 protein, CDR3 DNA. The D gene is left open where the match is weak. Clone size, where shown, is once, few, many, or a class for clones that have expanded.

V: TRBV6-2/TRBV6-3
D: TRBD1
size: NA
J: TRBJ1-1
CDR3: CASSPGQGARTEAFF
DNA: TGTGCCAGCAGTCCTGGACAGGGGGCGCGGACTGAAGCTTTCTTT

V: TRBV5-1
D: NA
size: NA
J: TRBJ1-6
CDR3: CASSLEVPWGPLHF
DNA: TGCGCCAGCAGCTTGGAGGTCCCTTGGGGCCCCCTCCACTTT

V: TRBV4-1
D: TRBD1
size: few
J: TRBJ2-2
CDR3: CASSLNRGANTGELFF
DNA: TGCGCCAGCAGCCTAAACAGGGGGGCGAACACCGGGGAGCTGTTTTTT

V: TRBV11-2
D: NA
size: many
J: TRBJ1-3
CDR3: CASSRSVNTIYF
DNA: TGTGCCAGCAGCCGATCGGTAAACACCATATATTTT

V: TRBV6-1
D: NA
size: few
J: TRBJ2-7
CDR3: CASSTGYARYEQYF
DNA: TGTGCCAGCAGCACGGGGTATGCAAGGTACGAGCAGTACTTC

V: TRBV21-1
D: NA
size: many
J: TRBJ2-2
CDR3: CASSTPPSGNTGELFF
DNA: TGTGCCAGCAGCACCCCCCCTAGCGGGAACACCGGGGAGCTGTTTTTT

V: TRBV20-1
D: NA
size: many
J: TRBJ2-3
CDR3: CSAPSGSTDTQYF
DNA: TGCAGTGCTCCGAGCGGGAGCACAGATACGCAGTATTTT

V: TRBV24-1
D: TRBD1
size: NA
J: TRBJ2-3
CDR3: CATMPGQGWNTQYF
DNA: TGTGCCACCATGCCGGGACAGGGGTGGAATACGCAGTATTTT

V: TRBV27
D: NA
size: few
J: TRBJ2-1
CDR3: CASSVTWNNEQFF
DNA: TGTGCCAGCAGCGTGACGTGGAACAATGAGCAGTTCTTC

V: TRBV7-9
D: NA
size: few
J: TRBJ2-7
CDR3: CASSIRGYGYEQYF
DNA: TGTGCCAGCAGCATTCGCGGGTACGGCTACGAGCAGTACTTC

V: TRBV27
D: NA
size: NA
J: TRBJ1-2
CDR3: CASKTVNYGYTF
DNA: TGTGCCAGCAAGACAGTGAACTATGGCTACACCTTC

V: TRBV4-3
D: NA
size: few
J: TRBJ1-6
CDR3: CASSQLVGPSPLHF
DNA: TGCGCCAGCAGTCAGCTTGTAGGGCCGTCACCCCTCCACTTT

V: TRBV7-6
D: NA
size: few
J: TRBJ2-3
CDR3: CASSFFGADTQYF
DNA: TGTGCCAGCAGCTTTTTTGGGGCAGATACGCAGTATTTT

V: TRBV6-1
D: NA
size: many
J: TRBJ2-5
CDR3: CASSEVAGGGSGETQYF
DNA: TGTGCCAGCAGTGAAGTAGCAGGCGGGGGCAGTGGGGAGACCCAGTACTTC